This is a list of T cell receptor beta chains from one sample in a study of cytomegalovirus exposure and HLA in healthy donors. Clones were sequenced by immunoSEQ multiplex PCR, and TCRdb holds only the in-frame ones, with some missing. The top ten clones hold approximately 1.1% of a sample with about 130,000 clones, nearly 90% of them seen once. Sequences were obtained from PBMCs. These receptors were collected from a woman aged 18 to 35 in good health and CMV-seronegative. Each CDR3 is given with its conserved first and last residue. Fields, in order: V gene, J gene, D gene, clone size, CDR3 DNA, CDR3 protein. The D gene is left open where the match is weak. The size field is filled for only some rows; it gives once, few, many or a size class.

>TRBV25-1|TRBJ2-2|TRBD2|.
TGTGCCAGCAGTCTTAGCGGGAGGGCCCCCGGAGGGGAGCTGTTTTTT
CASSLSGRAPGGELFF
>TRBV18|TRBJ1-1|TRBD1|.
TGTGCCAGCTCACCGCTGGGACAGGGGAGCCCTGAAGCTTTCTTT
CASSPLGQGSPEAFF
>TRBV11-2|TRBJ2-1|TRBD2|.
TGTGCCAGCAGCTTAGTCTTATGGACTAGCGAAACCAATGAGCAGTTCTTC
CASSLVLWTSETNEQFF
>TRBV7-9|TRBJ2-3|TRBD1|once
TGTGCCAGCAGCCATACTGGGACAGCCGATACGCAGTATTTT
CASSHTGTADTQYF
>TRBV6-5|TRBJ1-2|.|.
TGTGCCAGCAGCCCCCTCGGCGACAGGAGCTACACCTTC
CASSPLGDRSYTF
>TRBV28|TRBJ1-3|.|few
TGTGCCAGCAGCCTAACAGGGACTGGAAACACCATATATTTT
CASSLTGTGNTIYF
>TRBV6-1|TRBJ2-3|.|once
TGTGCCAACGCACCGGGACACCGCACAGATACGCAGTATTTT
CANAPGHRTDTQYF
>TRBV19|TRBJ1-2|.|once
TGTGCCAGTAGGCCTTTACAGGACTATGGCTACACCTTC
CASRPLQDYGYTF
>TRBV4-3|TRBJ1-5|.|.
TGCGCCAGCAGCCAAGATCGTACGGGCAATCAGCCCCAGCATTTT
CASSQDRTGNQPQHF
>TRBV18|TRBJ2-7|TRBD2|.
TGTGCCAGCTCCCCTATTGGGGGGGTCGAGCAGTACTTC
CASSPIGGVEQYF
>TRBV27|TRBJ1-4|TRBD1|.
TGTGCCAGCAGTCCACTTTCAGGGGGCAGGAATGAAAAACTGTTTTTT
CASSPLSGGRNEKLFF
>TRBV7-9|TRBJ1-1|.|.
TGTGCCAGCAGCCCACGCGGGAGAGTCACTGAAGCTTTCTTT
CASSPRGRVTEAFF
>TRBV5-1|TRBJ1-1|.|.
TGCGCCAGCAGCGCGGACACTGAAGCTTTCTTT
CASSADTEAFF
>TRBV2|TRBJ1-5|TRBD1|.
TGTGCCAGCAGTAACAGGGGGCGGTCTCAGCCCCAGCATTTT
CASSNRGRSQPQHF
>TRBV2|TRBJ1-5|TRBD1|.
TGTGCCAGCAGCCGGGACAGGGTGAACCAGCCCCAGCATTTT
CASSRDRVNQPQHF
>TRBV6-5|TRBJ1-1|TRBD1|.
TGTGCCACCGAGAGGACAGGGCGGGGTGACACTGAAGCTTTCTTT
CATERTGRGDTEAFF
>TRBV28|TRBJ1-5|TRBD1|.
TGTGCCAGCAGTCCGACAGGGAATCAGCCCCAGCATTTT
CASSPTGNQPQHF
>TRBV4-2|TRBJ2-7|TRBD2|.
TGTGCCAGCAGCACCGAACTAGCGGGAGAAACCCACGAGCAGTACTTC
CASSTELAGETHEQYF
>TRBV5-1|TRBJ2-3|TRBD2|.
TGCGCCAGCAGCTTGTTGGTAGCGGGGGATACGCAGTATTTT
CASSLLVAGDTQYF
>TRBV5-1|TRBJ1-2|.|.
TGCGCCAGCAGCTTGGTCGGCCCAAGGGGCTATGGCTACACCTTC
CASSLVGPRGYGYTF
>TRBV19|TRBJ2-2|.|.
TGTGCCAGTAGTATCGGTACAGTGGACACCGGGGAGCTGTTTTTT
CASSIGTVDTGELFF
>TRBV10-3|TRBJ2-2|TRBD1|.
TGTGCCATCAGTGGGGACAGGGAGGGCGCCGGGGAGCTGTTTTTT
CAISGDREGAGELFF
>TRBV25-1|TRBJ1-5|.|.
TGTGCCAGCAGTACCACAGGGAGCAATCAGCCCCAGCATTTT
CASSTTGSNQPQHF
>TRBV7-8|TRBJ2-5|.|.
TGTGCCAGCAGCCCCCCGGGATGGGGAAGAGAAGAGACCCAGTACTTC
CASSPPGWGREETQYF
>TRBV7-9|TRBJ2-7|.|.
TGTGCCAGCAGCTTAGCGCTCGGGGACGAGCAGTACTTC
CASSLALGDEQYF
>TRBV2|TRBJ2-1|TRBD2|.
TGTGCCAGCTATTTAGCGGGGAAGTCGGGTGAGCAGTTCTTC
CASYLAGKSGEQFF
>TRBV18|TRBJ2-2|.|.
TGTGCCAGCTCACCACTAGTTTCCGGGAACACCGGGGAGCTGTTTTTT
CASSPLVSGNTGELFF
>TRBV6-6|TRBJ2-7|TRBD2|.
TGTGCCAGCAGTCTCTCTAGCGGATCCTACGAGCAGTACTTC
CASSLSSGSYEQYF
>TRBV29-1|TRBJ2-2|.|.
TGCAGCGTCCATTCTCGGACAGAAAACACCGGGGAGCTGTTTTTT
CSVHSRTENTGELFF
>TRBV25-1|TRBJ2-7|TRBD1|.
TGTGCCAGCAGTCTTCCAGGGACAGGGGGTGAGCAGTACTTC
CASSLPGTGGEQYF
>TRBV30|TRBJ1-4|.|.
TGTGCCTGGAACAGAGACGATGAAAAACTGTTTTTT
CAWNRDDEKLFF
>TRBV28|TRBJ2-5|TRBD1|.
TGTGCCAGCACCCTCCCTGGGACAGAAGAGACCCAGTACTTC
CASTLPGTEETQYF
>TRBV5-1|TRBJ2-5|.|.
TGCGCCAGCAGCACGGGGACACAAGAGACCCAGTACTTC
CASSTGTQETQYF
>TRBV4-3|TRBJ1-3|.|.
TGCGCCAGCAGCCAAGACTTAACTGGAAACACCATATATTTT
CASSQDLTGNTIYF
>TRBV25-1|TRBJ2-1|TRBD2|.
TGTGCCAGCATGAAAATGGGACTAGCTGGGGTCGATGAGCAGTTCTTC
CASMKMGLAGVDEQFF
>TRBV7-2|TRBJ1-2|TRBD1|.
TGTGCCAGCAGCCCGCCGGCCGGGGACAGTCGACACTACACCTTC
CASSPPAGDSRHYTF
>TRBV29-1|TRBJ2-5|.|.
TGCAGCGTTGACAGTTGGGCTAACACAAGAGAGACCCAGTACTTC
CSVDSWANTRETQYF
>TRBV5-1|TRBJ2-2|TRBD2|.
TGCGCCAGCAGCTTTATCAGCGGGAGTAACACCGGGGAGCTGTTTTTT
CASSFISGSNTGELFF
>TRBV6-5|TRBJ2-1|.|once
TGTGCCAGCAGTTACGGTAGAATAGCGGACGAGCAGTTCTTC
CASSYGRIADEQFF
>TRBV6-6|TRBJ1-5|.|.
TGTGCCAGCAGACATACAGGGAGCAATCAGCCCCAGCATTTT
CASRHTGSNQPQHF
>TRBV7-2|TRBJ2-7|TRBD2|.
TGTGCCAGCAGCTCCTTTGGGACTAGCGGGGGCTACGAGCAGTACTTC
CASSSFGTSGGYEQYF
>TRBV27|TRBJ1-2|TRBD1|.
TGTGCCAGCAGTCTCCGGGAGGGGGCTTCGATGAATGGCTACACCTTC
CASSLREGASMNGYTF
>TRBV5-6|TRBJ2-3|TRBD1|.
TGTGCCAGCAGCAAGACCACAGGGGGGAACACAGATACGCAGTATTTT
CASSKTTGGNTDTQYF
>TRBV5-1|TRBJ1-1|TRBD1|.
TGCGCCAGCAGCCCGGGGGACAGGAACACTGAAGCTTTCTTT
CASSPGDRNTEAFF
>TRBV5-1|TRBJ2-3|.|.
TGCGCCAGCAGCTTGGTGAGGGCCCGTCTACCAGATACGCAGTATTTT
CASSLVRARLPDTQYF
>TRBV28|TRBJ2-7|.|.
TGTGCCAGCAGTTCCCAGGAGAGGGCTGACGAGCAGTACTTC
CASSSQERADEQYF
>TRBV15|TRBJ1-5|.|.
TGTGCCACCAGCCAAATCGGCAACGGGGTTATTTCGCCCCAGCATTTT
CATSQIGNGVISPQHF
>TRBV5-4|TRBJ2-5|.|.
TGTGCCAGCAGCATGGACTTGACAGCCGAAGAGACCCAGTACTTC
CASSMDLTAEETQYF
>TRBV5-6|TRBJ1-2|.|.
TGTGCCAGCAGCTTGTATAAAAGCTACACCTTC
CASSLYKSYTF
>TRBV6-5|TRBJ2-1|.|.
TGTGCCAGCAGTTACAGTCCCCGGACAGCTTACAATGAGCAGTTCTTC
CASSYSPRTAYNEQFF
>TRBV5-4|TRBJ1-4|TRBD1|.
TGTGCCAGCAGCTTGGCCCAAGGACAGGGAAACGAAAAACTGTTTTTT
CASSLAQGQGNEKLFF
>TRBV7-5|TRBJ2-7|.|.
TGTGCCAGAAGCTTATCGGCGGGACAGGTCATTTTAGTGTCCTCCTACGAGCAGTACTTC
CARSLSAGQVILVSSYEQYF
>TRBV4-1|TRBJ2-1|.|.
TGCGCCAGCAGCCGACCCGCCGGGGGCTCCTACAATGAGCAGTTCTTC
CASSRPAGGSYNEQFF
>TRBV4-1|TRBJ2-3|.|.
TGCGCCAGCAGCCTCTCTTACACCCCCGCAGATACGCAGTATTTT
CASSLSYTPADTQYF